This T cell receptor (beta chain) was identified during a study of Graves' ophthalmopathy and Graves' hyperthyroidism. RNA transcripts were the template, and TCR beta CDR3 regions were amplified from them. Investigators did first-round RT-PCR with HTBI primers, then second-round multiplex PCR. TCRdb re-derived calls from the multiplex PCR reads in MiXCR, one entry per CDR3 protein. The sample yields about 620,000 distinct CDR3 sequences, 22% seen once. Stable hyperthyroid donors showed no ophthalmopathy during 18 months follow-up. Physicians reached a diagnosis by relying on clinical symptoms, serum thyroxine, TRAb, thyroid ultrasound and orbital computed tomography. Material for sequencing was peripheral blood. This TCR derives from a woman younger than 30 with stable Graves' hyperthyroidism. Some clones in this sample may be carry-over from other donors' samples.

The CDR3 DNA reads TGCAGTGCTCGCTGGGACCATGGACTAGAAACCTACGAGCAGTACTTC. Translation gives CSARWDHGLETYEQYF. The V call is TRBV20-1, the J call TRBJ2-7, with 7 bases lining up with TRBD2. Germline V gene lookup returns CDR1 DFQATT and CDR2 SNEGSKA (reference sequence). The CDR3 totals 16 residues. The V gene end was trimmed by 5 bases and the J gene end by 2 bases; junction bases not matched to a gene: 15.